The clone carrying this T cell receptor (beta chain) was seen only once. This entry comes from a study of identical twins. TCRdb used MiXCR to reprocess the 5' RACE reads, holding one entry per CDR3 protein. Among 500,000 or so distinct CDR3 sequences listed, 20% to 25% were seen once. Trimming took 8 bases from V and 6 from J, leaving 11 bases between them. The V gene's germline CDR1 is MNHNS and CDR2 SASEGT. This CDR3 has 11 amino acids. This sample was also put to use in a study of T cells expressing NK-cell markers.

Material: CD4+ T cells sorted from blood. V is TRBV6-1 and J is TRBJ2-7; D unclear. The sequence came from a young woman in good health. The DNA for the CDR3 is TGTGCCAGCCGCCTGGACGTCGAGCAGTACTTC. Its protein is CASRLDVEQYF.